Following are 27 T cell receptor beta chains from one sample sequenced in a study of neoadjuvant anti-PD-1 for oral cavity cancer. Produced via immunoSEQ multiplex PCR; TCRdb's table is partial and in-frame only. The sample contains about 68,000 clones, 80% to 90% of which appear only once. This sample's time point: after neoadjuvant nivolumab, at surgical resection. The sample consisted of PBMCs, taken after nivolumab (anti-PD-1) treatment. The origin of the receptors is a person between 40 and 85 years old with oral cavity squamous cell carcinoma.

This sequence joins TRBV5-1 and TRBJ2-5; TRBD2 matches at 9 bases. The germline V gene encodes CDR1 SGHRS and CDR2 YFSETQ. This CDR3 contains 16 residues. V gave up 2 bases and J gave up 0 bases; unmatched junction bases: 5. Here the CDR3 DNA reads TGCGCCAGCAGCTTTCCGGCGGGAGGGTACCAAGAGACCCAGTACTTC. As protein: CASSFPAGGYQETQYF.

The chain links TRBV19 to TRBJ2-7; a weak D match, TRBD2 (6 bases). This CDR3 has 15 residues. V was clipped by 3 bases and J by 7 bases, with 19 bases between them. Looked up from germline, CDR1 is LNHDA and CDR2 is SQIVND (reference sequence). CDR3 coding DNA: TGTGCCAGTAGTATTGGAGGGGCGTTCCCTAGGGAGCAGTACTTC. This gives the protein CASSIGGAFPREQYF.

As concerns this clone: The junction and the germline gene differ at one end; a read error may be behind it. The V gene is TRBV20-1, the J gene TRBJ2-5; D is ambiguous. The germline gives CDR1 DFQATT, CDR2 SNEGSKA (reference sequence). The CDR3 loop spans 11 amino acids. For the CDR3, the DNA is TGCAGTGCCATAGAGGTGGCCGACCAAAACTTC. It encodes CSAIEVADQNF.

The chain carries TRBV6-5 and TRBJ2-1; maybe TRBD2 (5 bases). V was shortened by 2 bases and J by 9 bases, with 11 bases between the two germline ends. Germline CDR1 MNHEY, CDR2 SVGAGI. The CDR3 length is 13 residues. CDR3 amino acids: CASSYRGNGEQFF. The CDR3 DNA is TGTGCCAGCAGTTACCGAGGGAACGGTGAGCAGTTCTTC.

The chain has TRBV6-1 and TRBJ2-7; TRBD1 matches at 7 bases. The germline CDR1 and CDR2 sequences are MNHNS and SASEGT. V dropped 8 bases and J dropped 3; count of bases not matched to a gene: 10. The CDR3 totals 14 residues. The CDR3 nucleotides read TGTGCCAGCCTCCGGGACAGAGGGTACTACGAGCAGTACTTC. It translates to CASLRDRGYYEQYF.

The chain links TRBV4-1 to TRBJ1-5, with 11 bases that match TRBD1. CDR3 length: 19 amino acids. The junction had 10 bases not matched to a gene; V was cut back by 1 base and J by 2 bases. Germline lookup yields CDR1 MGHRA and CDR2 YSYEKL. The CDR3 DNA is TGCGCCAGCAGCCAAGTTGGGACAGGGGGTTCCTTAGGCAATCAGCCCCAGCATTTT. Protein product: CASSQVGTGGSLGNQPQHF.

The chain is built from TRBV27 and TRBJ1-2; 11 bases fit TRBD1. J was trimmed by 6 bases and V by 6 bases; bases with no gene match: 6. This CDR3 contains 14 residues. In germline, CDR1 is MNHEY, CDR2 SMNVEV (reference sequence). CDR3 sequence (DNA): TGTGCCAGCAGGGCACCGGGACAGGGGGATGGCTACACCTTC. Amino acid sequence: CASRAPGQGDGYTF.

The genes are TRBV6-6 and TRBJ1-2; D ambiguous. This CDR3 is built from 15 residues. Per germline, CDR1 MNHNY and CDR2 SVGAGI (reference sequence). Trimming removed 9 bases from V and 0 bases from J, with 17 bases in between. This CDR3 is CASSAVLRSNYGYTF. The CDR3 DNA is TGTGCCAGTTCCGCAGTTCTTAGATCTAACTATGGCTACACCTTC.

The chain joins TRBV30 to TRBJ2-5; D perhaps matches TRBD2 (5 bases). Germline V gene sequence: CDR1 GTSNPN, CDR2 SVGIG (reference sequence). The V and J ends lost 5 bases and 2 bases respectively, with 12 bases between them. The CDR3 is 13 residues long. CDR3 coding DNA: TGTGCCTGGGAGGGCGGAGAACAAGAGACCCAGTACTTC. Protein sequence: CAWEGGEQETQYF.

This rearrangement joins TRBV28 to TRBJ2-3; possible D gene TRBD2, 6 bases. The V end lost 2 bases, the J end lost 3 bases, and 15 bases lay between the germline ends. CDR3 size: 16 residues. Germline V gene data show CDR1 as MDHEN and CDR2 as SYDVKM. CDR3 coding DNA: TGTGCCAGCAGTTTACCGGGACTTAAACGAACAGATACGCAGTATTTT. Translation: CASSLPGLKRTDTQYF.

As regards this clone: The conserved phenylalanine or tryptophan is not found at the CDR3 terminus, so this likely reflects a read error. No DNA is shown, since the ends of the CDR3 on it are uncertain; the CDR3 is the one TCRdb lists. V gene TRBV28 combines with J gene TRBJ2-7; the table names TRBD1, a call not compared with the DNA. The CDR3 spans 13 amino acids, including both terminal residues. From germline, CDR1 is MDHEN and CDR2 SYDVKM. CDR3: CASSSSRATVSLN.

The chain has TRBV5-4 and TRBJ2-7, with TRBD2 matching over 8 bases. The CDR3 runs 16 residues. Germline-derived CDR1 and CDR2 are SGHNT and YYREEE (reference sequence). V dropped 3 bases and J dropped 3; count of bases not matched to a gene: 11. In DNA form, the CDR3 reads TGTGCCAGCAGCTCCGGGGGGGAAGCGGGGTACTACGAGCAGTACTTC. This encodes CASSSGGEAGYYEQYF.

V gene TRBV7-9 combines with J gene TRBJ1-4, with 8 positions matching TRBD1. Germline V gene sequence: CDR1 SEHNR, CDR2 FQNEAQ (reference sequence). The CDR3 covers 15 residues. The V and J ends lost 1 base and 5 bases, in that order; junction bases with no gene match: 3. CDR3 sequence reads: CASSLGGTGNEKLFF. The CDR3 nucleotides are TGTGCCAGCAGCTTAGGGGGGACAGGAAATGAAAAACTGTTTTTT.

For the CDR3, the DNA is TGTGCCATCAGTACCCTTAGCGGGAGCTCCTACGAGCAGTACTTC. It yields the protein CAISTLSGSSYEQYF. V is TRBV10-3 and J is TRBJ2-7; 9 bases line up with TRBD2. This CDR3 has 15 residues. V shed 5 bases, J shed 0 bases, and the junction held 5 bases outside the gene matches. Germline V gene sequence: CDR1 ENHRY, CDR2 SYGVKD.

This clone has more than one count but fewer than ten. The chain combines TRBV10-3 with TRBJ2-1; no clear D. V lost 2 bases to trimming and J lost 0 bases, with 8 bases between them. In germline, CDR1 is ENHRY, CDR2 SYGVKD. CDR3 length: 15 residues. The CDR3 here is CAISEAETSYNEQFF. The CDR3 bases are TGTGCCATCAGTGAGGCCGAGACCTCCTACAATGAGCAGTTCTTC.

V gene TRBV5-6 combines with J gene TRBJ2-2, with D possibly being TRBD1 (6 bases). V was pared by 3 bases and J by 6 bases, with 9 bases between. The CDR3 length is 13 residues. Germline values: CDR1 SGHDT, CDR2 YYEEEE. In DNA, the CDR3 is TGTGCCAGCAGCTCCGCAGGGGCCGGGGAGCTGTTTTTT. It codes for CASSSAGAGELFF. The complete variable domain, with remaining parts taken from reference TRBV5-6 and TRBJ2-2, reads DAGVTQSPTHLIKTRGQQVTLRCSPKSGHDTVSWYQQALGQGPQFIFQYYEEEERQRGNFPDRFSGHQFPNYSSELNVNALLLGDSALYLCASSSAGAGELFFGEGSRLTVL.

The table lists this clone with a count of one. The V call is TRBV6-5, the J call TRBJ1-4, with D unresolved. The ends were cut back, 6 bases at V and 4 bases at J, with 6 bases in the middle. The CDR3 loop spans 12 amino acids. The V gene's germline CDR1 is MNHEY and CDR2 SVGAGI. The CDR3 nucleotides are TGTGCCAGCAGACGTAATAATGAAAAACTGTTTTTT. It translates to CASRRNNEKLFF.

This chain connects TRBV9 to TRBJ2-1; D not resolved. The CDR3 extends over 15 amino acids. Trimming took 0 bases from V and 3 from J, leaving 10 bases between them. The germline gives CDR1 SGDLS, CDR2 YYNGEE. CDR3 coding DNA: TGTGCCAGCAGCGTAGATTATGGGCTCTACAATGAGCAGTTCTTC. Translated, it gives CASSVDYGLYNEQFF. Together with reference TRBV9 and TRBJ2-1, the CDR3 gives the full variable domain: DSGVTQTPKHLITATGQRVTLRCSPRSGDLSVYWYQQSLDQGLQFLIQYYNGEERAKGNILERFSAQQFPDLHSELNLSSLELGDSALYFCASSVDYGLYNEQFFGPGTRLTVL.

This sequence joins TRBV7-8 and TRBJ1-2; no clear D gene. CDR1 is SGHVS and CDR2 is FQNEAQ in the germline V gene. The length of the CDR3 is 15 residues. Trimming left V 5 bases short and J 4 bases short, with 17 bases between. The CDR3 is CASSPPTVLGYGYTF. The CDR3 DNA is TGTGCCAGCAGCCCCCCGACGGTCCTCGGCTATGGCTACACCTTC.

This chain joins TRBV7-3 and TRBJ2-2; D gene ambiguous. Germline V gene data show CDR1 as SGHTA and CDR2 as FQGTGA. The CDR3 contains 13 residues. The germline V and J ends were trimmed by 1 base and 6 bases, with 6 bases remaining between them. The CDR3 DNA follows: TGTGCCAGCAGCTTAATGACTGCCGGGGAGCTGTTTTTT. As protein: CASSLMTAGELFF.

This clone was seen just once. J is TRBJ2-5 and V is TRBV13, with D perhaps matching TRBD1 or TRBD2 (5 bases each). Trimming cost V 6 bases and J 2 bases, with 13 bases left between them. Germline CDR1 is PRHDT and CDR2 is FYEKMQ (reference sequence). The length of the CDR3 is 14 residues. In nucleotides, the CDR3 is TGTGCCAGCAGTCGCCGGGACGAGCAAGAGACCCAGTACTTC. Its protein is CASSRRDEQETQYF.

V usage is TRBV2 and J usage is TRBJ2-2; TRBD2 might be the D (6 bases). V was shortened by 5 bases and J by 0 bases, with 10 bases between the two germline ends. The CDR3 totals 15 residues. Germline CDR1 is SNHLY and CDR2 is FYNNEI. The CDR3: CASSHGTSNTGELFF. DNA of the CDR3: TGTGCCAGCAGTCACGGGACTTCGAACACCGGGGAGCTGTTTTTT. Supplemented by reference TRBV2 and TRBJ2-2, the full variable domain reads EPEVTQTPSHQVTQMGQEVILRCVPISNHLYFYWYRQILGQKVEFLVSFYNNEISEKSEIFDDQFSVERPDGSNFTLKIRSTKLEDSAMYFCASSHGTSNTGELFFGEGSRLTVL.

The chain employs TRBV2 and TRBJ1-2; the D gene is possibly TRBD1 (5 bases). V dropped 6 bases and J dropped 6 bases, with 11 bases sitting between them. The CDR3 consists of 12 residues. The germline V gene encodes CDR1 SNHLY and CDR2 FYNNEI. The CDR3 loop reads CASSYRTDGYTF. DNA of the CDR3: TGTGCCAGCAGCTACAGGACGGATGGCTACACCTTC.

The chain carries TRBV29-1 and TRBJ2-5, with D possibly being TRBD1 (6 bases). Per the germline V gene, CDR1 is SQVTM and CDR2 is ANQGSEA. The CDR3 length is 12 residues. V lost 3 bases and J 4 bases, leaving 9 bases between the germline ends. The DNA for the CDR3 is TGCAGCGTTGATTCACAGGGAGAGACCCAGTACTTC. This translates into CSVDSQGETQYF.

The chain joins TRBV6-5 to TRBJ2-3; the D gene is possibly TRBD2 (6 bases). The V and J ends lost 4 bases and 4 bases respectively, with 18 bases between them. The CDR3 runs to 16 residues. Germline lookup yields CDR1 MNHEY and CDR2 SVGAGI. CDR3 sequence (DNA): TGTGCCAGCAGTTCCCGCACGGGCGGGACGTCAGATACGCAGTATTTT. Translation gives CASSSRTGGTSDTQYF.

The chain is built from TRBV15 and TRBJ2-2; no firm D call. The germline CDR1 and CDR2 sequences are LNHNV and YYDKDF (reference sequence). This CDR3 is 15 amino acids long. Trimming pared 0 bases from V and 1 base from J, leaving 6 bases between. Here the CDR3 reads CATSRDLGNTGELFF. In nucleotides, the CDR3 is TGTGCCACCAGCAGAGATCTAGGGAACACCGGGGAGCTGTTTTTT.

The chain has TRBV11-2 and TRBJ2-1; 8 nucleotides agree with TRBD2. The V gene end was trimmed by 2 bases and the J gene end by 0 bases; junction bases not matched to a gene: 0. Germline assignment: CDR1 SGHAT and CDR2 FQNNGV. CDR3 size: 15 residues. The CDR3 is CASSLTSGSYNEQFF. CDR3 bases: TGTGCCAGCAGCTTAACTAGCGGCTCCTACAATGAGCAGTTCTTC.